These 30 T cell receptor beta chains share one sample of origin, sequenced in a study of T-cell reconstitution after alpha-beta-depleted transplantation in children. This sample's TCRbeta library carried unique molecular identifier barcodes. TCRdb passed the PCR reads through MiXCR, listing each CDR3 protein once. The table lists 610,000 or so distinct CDR3 sequences, over 20% of them singletons. The source material was PBMCs, sampled before TCRalphabeta/CD19-depleted stem cell transplant. The receptors derive from a boy younger than two with Wiskott-Aldrich syndrome, due to receive a stem cell transplant.

V usage is TRBV30 and J usage is TRBJ2-5, with no clear D. CDR1 and CDR2 (germline): GTSNPN, SVGIG (reference sequence). V was cut by 2 bases and J by 5 bases, with 9 bases left in between. The CDR3 extends over 12 amino acids. The chain's CDR3 is CAWSPGVETQYF. CDR3 coding DNA: TGTGCCTGGAGTCCTGGGGTGGAGACCCAGTACTTC.

Notes on this clonotype: An end of the junction differs from the germline gene, which may be a read error. The genes are TRBV9 and TRBJ2-3; D is ambiguous. The germline CDR1 and CDR2 sequences are SGDLS and YYNGEE. This CDR3 has 15 amino acids. The CDR3 sequence is CASSAQLSPTDTQYF. For the CDR3, the DNA is TGTGCCAGCAGCGCTCAACTCTCCCCCACAGATACGCAGTATTTC.

The chain combines TRBV20-1 with TRBJ1-5, with a tentative D call TRBD1 (5 bases). This CDR3 is built from 15 residues. Trimming removed 3 bases from V and 4 bases from J, with 16 bases in between. CDR1 DFQATT and CDR2 SNEGSKA come from the germline V gene (reference sequence). The CDR3 sequence: CSASTPGTDNQPQHF. CDR3 nucleotides: TGCAGTGCTAGCACTCCCGGGACCGATAATCAGCCCCAGCATTTT.

This clonotype was observed a few times. The V and J genes are TRBV7-8 and TRBJ2-2, with 7 bases matching TRBD1. Unmatched junction bases numbered 6, after V lost 6 bases and J lost 2 bases. This CDR3 region has 15 residues. Germline lookup yields CDR1 SGHVS and CDR2 FQNEAQ. CDR3 protein: CASRRKGANTGELFF. The CDR3 DNA reads TGTGCCAGCAGGCGAAAGGGGGCAAACACCGGGGAGCTGTTTTTT.

The CDR3 DNA sequence: TGTGCCACCAGACCAGCGGGGGGAGAGCAGTACTTC. Translating gives CATRPAGGEQYF. The chain combines TRBV15 with TRBJ2-7; 9 positions match TRBD2. Germline CDR1 reads LNHNV; CDR2 reads YYDKDF (reference sequence). V lost 6 bases, J lost 7 bases, and 4 bases stayed unmatched. The CDR3 totals 12 residues.

This clonotype turned up a few times. The V and J genes are TRBV18 and TRBJ2-3; no reliable D call. The CDR3 loop spans 15 amino acids. The germline V and J ends were trimmed by 3 bases and 2 bases, with 12 bases remaining between them. Per germline, CDR1 KGHSH and CDR2 LQKENI. The CDR3 spells CASSPVSFYTDTQYF. The CDR3 DNA is TGTGCCAGCTCACCCGTCTCCTTCTACACAGATACGCAGTATTTT. The variable domain in full, completed from reference TRBV18 and TRBJ2-3, reads NAGVMQNPRHLVRRRGQEARLRCSPMKGHSHVYWYRQLPEEGLKFMVYLQKENIIDESGMPKERFSAEFPKEGPSILRIQQVVRGDSAAYFCASSPVSFYTDTQYFGPGTRLTVL.

This clonotype was detected a few times. The genes are TRBV29-1 and TRBJ2-1; 14 bases are shared with TRBD2. CDR1 and CDR2 (germline): SQVTM, ANQGSEA. V shed 6 bases, J shed 10 bases, and the junction held 11 bases outside the gene matches. The CDR3 consists of 15 residues. The DNA for the CDR3 is TGCAGCGTCATCCCGGGACTAGCGGGAGTGTGGGAGCAGTTCTTC. The encoded protein is CSVIPGLAGVWEQFF.

Many counts were recorded for this clonotype. V usage is TRBV5-1 and J usage is TRBJ2-5, with 9 positions matching TRBD2. CDR1 SGHRS and CDR2 YFSETQ come from the germline V gene. The trim removed 0 bases at V and 4 bases at J, leaving 1 base unmatched. CDR3 length: 14 residues. The CDR3: CASSLELAGETQYF. DNA of the CDR3: TGCGCCAGCAGCTTGGAACTAGCGGGAGAGACCCAGTACTTC.

The chain has TRBV5-5 and TRBJ2-2; 9 bases match TRBD2. The CDR3 extends over 15 amino acids. V gave up 0 bases and J gave up 5 bases; unmatched junction bases: 2. Germline V gene lookup returns CDR1 SGHKS and CDR2 YYEKEE (reference sequence). CDR3 in DNA: TGTGCCAGCAGCTTGGAGCGGGGGGTAACCGGGGAGCTGTTTTTT. This sequence encodes CASSLERGVTGELFF.

Many counts were recorded for this clonotype. V and J are TRBV7-8 and TRBJ2-5; D is possibly TRBD2 (6 bases). Trimming took 5 bases from V and 5 from J, leaving 15 bases between them. The CDR3 has 14 amino acids. Germline CDR1 and CDR2: SGHVS and FQNEAQ. The CDR3: CASSLPGLSETQYF. Written as DNA, the CDR3 is TGTGCCAGCAGCCTACCGGGACTTTCCGAGACCCAGTACTTC.

The rearrangement links TRBV20-1 to TRBJ2-5, with 7 bases that match TRBD1. The CDR3 extends over 11 amino acids. Germline V gives CDR1 DFQATT, CDR2 SNEGSKA (reference sequence). J was trimmed by 4 bases and V by 6 bases; bases with no gene match: 2. The CDR3 nucleotides read TGCAGTGCAGGGGGCGCAGAGACCCAGTACTTC. It codes for CSAGGAETQYF.

The V call is TRBV4-2, the J call TRBJ2-1; tentatively, D is TRBD2 (9 bases). The CDR3 runs 19 residues. V was shortened by 4 bases and J by 5 bases, with 27 bases between the two germline ends. CDR1 and CDR2 (germline): LGHNA, YNFKEQ. The CDR3 sequence: CASSRTGGRGRAYNNEQFF. Written as DNA, the CDR3 is TGTGCCAGCAGCCGTACAGGGGGGCGCGGGAGGGCCTATAACAATGAGCAGTTCTTC.

The V and J genes are TRBV5-6 and TRBJ2-3; D unresolved. Germline CDR1 and CDR2: SGHDT and YYEEEE. The CDR3 totals 12 residues. V lost 1 base and J 8 bases, leaving 8 bases between the germline ends. The DNA for the CDR3 is TGTGCCAGCAGCTTGATTCTCGGTACGCAGTATTTT. Encoded protein: CASSLILGTQYF.

The chain is built from TRBV5-1 and TRBJ1-1, with no clear D. The germline CDR1 and CDR2 sequences are SGHRS and YFSETQ. This CDR3 has 14 amino acids. V was clipped by 1 base and J by 2 bases, with 9 bases between them. The CDR3 here is CASSLKGPNTEAFF. In DNA form, the CDR3 reads TGCGCCAGCAGCTTGAAAGGGCCAAACACTGAAGCTTTCTTT.

The V and J genes are TRBV5-1 and TRBJ2-5; 7 positions agree with TRBD1. The CDR3 is made up of 11 amino acids. The J segment lost 9 bases and the V segment lost 6 bases, leaving 5 bases of the junction unmatched. CDR1 is SGHRS, CDR2 YFSETQ, per germline. Written as DNA, the CDR3 is TGCGCCAGCACCCTGACAGGGCCCCAGTACTTC. Translating gives CASTLTGPQYF. Variable domain in full (rest from reference TRBV5-1 and TRBJ2-5): KAGVTQTPRYLIKTRGQQVTLSCSPISGHRSVSWYQQTPGQGLQFLFEYFSETQRNKGNFPGRFSGRQFSNSRSEMNVSTLELGDSALYLCASTLTGPQYFGPGTRLLVL.

The chain combines TRBV20-1 with TRBJ1-1; unclear D gene. Germline V gene lookup returns CDR1 DFQATT and CDR2 SNEGSKA (reference sequence). Between the trimmed V and J ends, which lost 0 bases and 1 base, there was a span of 9 bases. This CDR3 is 14 amino acids long. The CDR3 nucleotides read TGCAGTGCTAGAGACTTAGGCGAGAACACTGAAGCTTTCTTT. Amino acid sequence: CSARDLGENTEAFF.

The rearrangement uses TRBV12-3 or TRBV12-4 and TRBJ2-1, with TRBD1 identical over 8 bases. The CDR3 spans 13 residues. With 5 bases clipped from V and 7 bases from J, the junction kept 4 bases outside the gene matches. CDR3 loop: CASSQTGGNEQFF. CDR3 sequence (DNA): TGTGCCAGCAGTCAAACAGGGGGAAATGAGCAGTTCTTC.

This clonotype was observed a handful of times. The genes are TRBV9 and TRBJ2-3; D gene uncertain. V was shortened by 1 base and J by 6 bases, with 9 bases between the two germline ends. Germline V gene lookup returns CDR1 SGDLS and CDR2 YYNGEE. The CDR3 loop spans 13 amino acids. CDR3 sequence reads: CASSVSSGDTQYF. DNA of the CDR3: TGTGCCAGCAGCGTAAGCTCGGGTGATACGCAGTATTTT.

This clonotype showed up just a few times. V gene TRBV10-3 combines with J gene TRBJ2-7; 7 positions agree with TRBD2. J gave up 0 bases and V 8 bases, and 1 base lay outside the gene matches. The germline CDR1 and CDR2 sequences are ENHRY and SYGVKD. CDR3 length: 12 residues. CDR3 in amino acids: CAIGTNSYEQYF. In DNA form, the CDR3 reads TGTGCCATCGGGACTAACTCCTACGAGCAGTACTTC.

J is TRBJ2-4 and V is TRBV5-1, with 7 positions matching TRBD1. Germline assignment: CDR1 SGHRS and CDR2 YFSETQ. Trimming at V came to 4 bases and at J to 2 bases, leaving 12 bases not matched to a gene. This CDR3 contains 17 residues. The chain's CDR3 is CASSPWVGGISKNIQYF. For the CDR3, the DNA is TGCGCCAGCAGCCCGTGGGTAGGGGGCATTTCCAAAAACATTCAGTACTTC.

This clonotype has more than one count but fewer than ten. The chain combines TRBV20-1 with TRBJ2-1, with TRBD2 matching over 10 bases. Trimming took 5 bases from V and 3 from J; bases not matched to a gene: 10. Germline V CDR1 and CDR2: DFQATT, SNEGSKA (reference sequence). There are 16 residues in the CDR3. The CDR3 loop is CSALQTSGSIYNEQFF. CDR3 bases: TGCAGTGCTCTTCAGACTAGCGGGTCCATCTACAATGAGCAGTTCTTC.

The rearrangement uses TRBV5-5 and TRBJ2-6; the D is unclear. Trimming removed 4 bases from V and 0 bases from J, with 11 bases in between. From germline, CDR1 is SGHKS and CDR2 YYEKEE (reference sequence). The CDR3 covers 16 residues. The CDR3 reads CASSHIVASGANVLTF. CDR3 bases: TGTGCCAGCAGCCACATTGTGGCCTCTGGGGCCAACGTCCTGACTTTC.

The genes are TRBV3-1 and TRBJ2-7, with a tentative D call TRBD2 (7 bases). The CDR3 spans 16 residues. The germline V gene has CDR1 LGHDT and CDR2 YNNKEL (reference sequence). The V and J ends lost 0 bases and 7 bases respectively, with 19 bases between them. The CDR3 nucleotides read TGTGCCAGCAGCCAAGAAGCTTGGGTGAGGGGGGGGGAGCAGTACTTC. Its protein is CASSQEAWVRGGEQYF.

The genes are TRBV3-1 and TRBJ2-2; 13 bases are a match to TRBD2. The trim removed 5 bases at V and 4 bases at J, leaving 13 bases unmatched. The CDR3 totals 19 residues. Germline CDR1 LGHDT, CDR2 YNNKEL (reference sequence). The CDR3, as DNA: TGTGCCAGCAGCTCGACAGGCGAAGGACTAGCGGGAGCCACCGGGGAGCTGTTTTTT. It translates to CASSSTGEGLAGATGELFF.

This clonotype was seen more than once but under ten times. The rearrangement joins TRBV5-1 to TRBJ2-5, with D perhaps matching TRBD1 (6 bases). In germline, CDR1 is SGHRS, CDR2 YFSETQ. The CDR3 has 13 amino acids. V was pared by 4 bases and J by 6 bases, with 13 bases between. CDR3 DNA sequence: TGCGCCAGCAGCGGAATACAGGGAAAGACCCAGTACTTC. Protein: CASSGIQGKTQYF.

In this sample, this clonotype turned up a few times. The rearrangement joins TRBV28 to TRBJ2-6; D is unclear. The germline gives CDR1 MDHEN, CDR2 SYDVKM. V lost 4 bases and J 1 base, leaving 8 bases between the germline ends. The CDR3 totals 15 residues. Here the CDR3 DNA reads TGTGCCAGCAGTTCTCTGGAGTCTGGGGCCAACGTCCTGACTTTC. This gives the protein CASSSLESGANVLTF.

The gene calls are TRBV2 and TRBJ1-1; no definite D call. V lost 1 base to trimming and J lost 7 bases, with 7 bases between them. The V gene's germline CDR1 is SNHLY and CDR2 FYNNEI. The CDR3 has 12 residues. In DNA, the CDR3 is TGTGCCAGCAGTGAAGTAAGCAATGAAGCTTTCTTT. It codes for CASSEVSNEAFF.

This chain joins TRBV25-1 and TRBJ2-1, with D unclear. V lost 4 bases to trimming and J lost 5 bases, with 6 bases between them. The CDR3 is 12 residues long. Germline CDR1 is MGHDK and CDR2 is SYGVNS. The CDR3 protein is CASSGLNNEQFF. The CDR3 DNA follows: TGTGCCAGCAGTGGGCTGAACAATGAGCAGTTCTTC.

This clonotype occurred many times. The genes are TRBV12-3 or TRBV12-4 and TRBJ1-5; D is ambiguous. This CDR3 has 16 amino acids. V lost 5 bases and J 5 bases, leaving 19 bases between the germline ends. The CDR3 spells CASSPAQALADQPQHF. CDR3 sequence (DNA): TGTGCCAGCAGTCCAGCCCAGGCTTTGGCGGATCAGCCCCAGCATTTT.

A few counts support this clonotype. The chain is built from TRBV4-2 and TRBJ2-1; D is undetermined. The V gene's germline CDR1 is LGHNA and CDR2 YNFKEQ. The CDR3 spans 16 residues. V lost 4 bases and J lost 0, with 13 bases in between. CDR3 bases: TGTGCCAGCAGCCCCGGGTGGAAAGGCTCCTACAATGAGCAGTTCTTC. As protein: CASSPGWKGSYNEQFF.